This is a list of T cell receptor beta chains from one sample in a study of T cell responses to AZD1222 COVID-19 vaccine. Method: immunoSEQ multiplex PCR; TCRdb's copy keeps in-frame clones and lacks some. The repertoire holds some 120,000 clones, with approximately 90% as singletons. This specimen consisted of peripheral blood, obtained on day 0 of AZD1222 vaccination. These receptors were collected from an adult in good health. Each CDR3 is given with its conserved first and last residue. D genes are given only for firm matches. Clone size is shown for a subset of rows, as once, few, many or a class of expanded clone.

v_call,j_call,clone_size,d_call,cdr3_nt,cdr3_aa
TRBV27,TRBJ2-2,NA,TRBD2,TGTGCCAGCAGTACTAGCGGAAGAAACACCGGGGAGCTGTTTTTT,CASSTSGRNTGELFF
TRBV25-1,TRBJ2-1,NA,TRBD2,TGTGCCAGCAGTGGAGGCGGGGGCTACAATGAGCAGTTCTTC,CASSGGGGYNEQFF
TRBV7-6,TRBJ2-7,NA,NA,TGTGCCAGCAGCTTGGCTGGGCGTTCCTACGAGCAGTACTTC,CASSLAGRSYEQYF
TRBV19,TRBJ1-2,NA,TRBD1,TGTGCCAGTAGTACCGGACAGGGGGCTGTGCTGCCCTATGGCTACACCTTC,CASSTGQGAVLPYGYTF
TRBV7-7,TRBJ2-5,NA,TRBD2,TGTGCCAGCAGCCCAGGACTAGCGGGGATGGAGACCCAGTACTTC,CASSPGLAGMETQYF
TRBV7-9,TRBJ1-1,NA,NA,TGTGCCAGCAGCCCCAGGACGGTTACTGAAGCTTTCTTT,CASSPRTVTEAFF
TRBV5-1,TRBJ2-5,once,NA,TGCGCCAGCAGCTTGGATACTGGGGGAGAGACCCAGTACTTC,CASSLDTGGETQYF
TRBV2,TRBJ2-7,NA,TRBD1,TGTGCCAGCAGTTCCTTCGGGACAGGGGGCGGCGAGCAGTACTTC,CASSSFGTGGGEQYF
TRBV2,TRBJ2-5,NA,NA,TGTGCCAGCAGCGGGAACTCCATTGAGGAGACCCAGTACTTC,CASSGNSIEETQYF
TRBV6-5,TRBJ1-1,few,NA,TGTGCCAGCAGTTTCGCGGAGCTGAACACTGAAGCTTTCTTT,CASSFAELNTEAFF
TRBV27,TRBJ2-7,NA,NA,TGTGCCAGCAGTCCAAGGGGCTCCTACGAGCAGTACTTC,CASSPRGSYEQYF
TRBV9,TRBJ2-7,NA,TRBD2,TGTGCCAGCGGGCGGGACACACTAGCGGACGAGCAGTACTTC,CASGRDTLADEQYF
TRBV13,TRBJ2-5,NA,TRBD1,TGTGCCAGCAGCGCCACCGGGACAGCCCTTAGGGTAAAAGAGACCCAGTACTTC,CASSATGTALRVKETQYF
TRBV15,TRBJ2-7,NA,TRBD2,TGTGCCACCAGCAGAGACCGGGGGGGAGCGGTGCGGAGCGAGCAGTACTTC,CATSRDRGGAVRSEQYF
TRBV5-1,TRBJ2-5,NA,TRBD1,TGCGCCAGCAGCTTGGGAGACAGGGGAGACCAAGAGACCCAGTACTTC,CASSLGDRGDQETQYF
TRBV19,TRBJ2-7,few,TRBD2,TGTGCCAGTAGTATAGTGGGTTCGGCTAGCGGGATCGAGCAGTACTTC,CASSIVGSASGIEQYF